This TCR beta chain stems from a study of molecular identifiers for immune sequencing clone quantification. Germline V gene data show CDR1 as SGHVS and CDR2 as FNYEAQ. The CDR3 contains 17 residues. From the PCR reads, TCRdb called clonotypes with MiXCR, one entry per CDR3 protein. Of under 600,000 distinct CDR3 sequences listed, roughly a fifth are singletons. This clonotype was counted a single time. A much larger clone lies a single base off, so this may be a read error. What was sequenced was naive CD8+ T cells from blood, with Jurkat cell RNA spiked in. The subset denotes: FACS-sorted CD8+CD4-CCR7+CD45RA+ naive T cells. The chain couples TRBV7-6 to TRBJ2-3, with 8 positions matching TRBD2. The source is a human donor in good health. Some libraries in this study had Jurkat cell RNA spiked in. In DNA, the CDR3 is TGTGCCAGCAGCTTAGTTCAGGGGAGCGGGGGCACAGATATGCAGTATTTT. This translates into CASSLVQGSGGTDMQYF.